A single sample gave rise to the 7 T cell receptor beta chains below, sequenced in a study of spatial heterogeneity in lung cancer. Time point given: sample taken at primary tumor resection. Whole RNA obtained from tumor, nontumor lung or frozen PBMC underwent sequencing without sorting. TCRdb passed the 5' RACE reads through MiXCR, listing each CDR3 protein once. This sample yields 7,000 to 8,000 distinct CDR3 sequences, of which approximately 7% are seen a single time; under 85% belongs to the top ten. The specimen was PBMCs, collected at surgery. These receptors were collected from a male donor with early-stage non-small cell lung cancer.

This clonotype was recorded many times. This beta chain is a stray read from a library made for alpha chains; its abundance is not meaningful. This chain connects TRBV7-9 to TRBJ2-7, with a tentative D call TRBD2 (6 bases). Germline CDR1 is SEHNR and CDR2 is FQNEAQ (reference sequence). Trimming took off 6 bases at V and 5 bases at J, with 8 bases between the two ends. This CDR3 has 11 residues. CDR3 in DNA: TGTGCCAGCAGGGAGGGGAACGAGCAGTACTTC. Residues: CASREGNEQYF.

As regards this clonotype: The library was designed around alpha chains, so this beta chain is a stray read whose abundance carries little weight. V usage is TRBV7-9 and J usage is TRBJ2-7; TRBD1 matches at 10 bases. In germline, CDR1 is SEHNR, CDR2 FQNEAQ (reference sequence). The CDR3 contains 15 residues. V was clipped by 3 bases and J by 1 base; unmatched bases: 3. CDR3 in amino acids: CASSFRTGGSYEQYF. The CDR3 DNA reads TGTGCCAGCAGCTTTAGGACAGGGGGGTCCTACGAGCAGTACTTC.

This clonotype was seen repeatedly, ten times or more. This beta chain came through as a stray read in a library set up for alpha chains, and its size says little. This chain uses TRBV27 with TRBJ2-7; 9 bases align to TRBD1. CDR1 and CDR2 (germline): MNHEY, SMNVEV (reference sequence). The CDR3 loop spans 15 amino acids. V shed 4 bases and J 5 bases; nucleotides not matched to a gene: 9. The CDR3 is CASSWMGDREDEQYF. In DNA, the CDR3 is TGTGCCAGCAGTTGGATGGGGGACAGGGAGGACGAGCAGTACTTC.

As concerns this clonotype: This beta chain is an unintended read in a library built for alpha chains; its size means little. J is TRBJ1-2 and V is TRBV28; TRBD1 might be the D (6 bases). Germline lookup yields CDR1 MDHEN and CDR2 SYDVKM. This CDR3 spans 13 amino acids. V lost 8 bases and J lost 6, with 16 bases in between. The CDR3 loop is CASSTGQLNGYTF. The CDR3 coding sequence is TGTGCCAGCTCGACTGGACAGCTCAATGGCTACACCTTC.

At least ten counts were recorded for this clonotype. This beta chain represents an off-target read in a library built for alpha chains; its size is of limited meaning. This chain links TRBV24-1 with TRBJ2-4; 9 bases align to TRBD1. V lost 3 bases, J lost 6 bases, and 11 bases stayed unmatched. The CDR3 consists of 17 residues. CDR1 and CDR2 (germline): KGHDR, SFDVKD. CDR3 protein: CATSDARSPGQGNIQYF. The CDR3 nucleotides read TGTGCCACCAGTGATGCTAGATCTCCGGGACAGGGAAACATTCAGTACTTC.

By share, this clonotype ranks as medium-sized (0.01 to 0.1%). Because this beta chain is a stray read in a library intended to capture alpha chains, its abundance should not be given much weight. The chain recombines TRBV12-3 or TRBV12-4 with TRBJ2-3; 8 positions match TRBD2. There are 16 residues in the CDR3. V trimming: 5 bases; J trimming: 1 base; junction bases outside the gene matches: 8. In DNA form, the CDR3 reads TGTGCCAGCAGTCCGCAGCCGACTAGCGGCACAGATACGCAGTATTTT. Protein: CASSPQPTSGTDTQYF.

This clonotype was recorded at least ten times. This beta chain turned up in a library designed for alpha chains; as an off-target read, its abundance says little. The rearrangement joins TRBV12-3 or TRBV12-4 to TRBJ2-2; a weak D match, TRBD1 (6 bases). The length of the CDR3 is 15 residues. The V gene lost 7 bases and the J gene lost 5 bases, with 17 bases spanning the gap. The CDR3 region is CASIITQGKTGELFF. CDR3 DNA: TGTGCCAGCATCATAACACAGGGAAAAACCGGGGAGCTGTTTTTT.